Sequencing of this T cell receptor (beta chain) was carried out in a study of blood T cells in healthy people across ages. Isolated PBMCs totaled at least 6.5 million in each sample. Samples each had at least 5.5 micrograms of total RNA extracted. Primers used in a second PCR of about 7 to 12 cycles were a sample-barcoded 5' primer and a J-beta primer mix. Via MiXCR, TCRdb re-called the 5' RACE reads, giving one row per CDR3 protein. The sample lists roughly 800,000 distinct CDR3 sequences; approximately 53% were seen once. The sequenced material came from blood. This receptor was obtained from a man at least 80 years old in good health.

CDR3 in amino acids: CSARITAGGLQETQYF. CDR3 in DNA: TGCAGTGCTAGAATAACAGCGGGAGGGCTCCAAGAGACCCAGTACTTC. The chain couples TRBV20-1 to TRBJ2-5, with 10 nucleotides matching TRBD2. After removal of 2 bases from V and 1 base from J, the junction contained 7 bases not matched to a gene. The CDR3 extends over 16 amino acids. CDR1 DFQATT and CDR2 SNEGSKA come from the germline V gene (reference sequence).